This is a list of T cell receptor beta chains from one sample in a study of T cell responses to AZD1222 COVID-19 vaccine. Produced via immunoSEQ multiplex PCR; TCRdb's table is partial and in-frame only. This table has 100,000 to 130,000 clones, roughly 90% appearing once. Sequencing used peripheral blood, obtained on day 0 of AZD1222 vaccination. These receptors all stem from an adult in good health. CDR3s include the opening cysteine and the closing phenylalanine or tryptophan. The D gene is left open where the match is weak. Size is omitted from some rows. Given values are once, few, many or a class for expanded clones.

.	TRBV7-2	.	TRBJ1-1	CASSSQGWTEAFF	TGTGCCAGCAGCTCACAGGGTTGGACTGAAGCTTTCTTT
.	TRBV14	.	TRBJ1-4	CASSQGRRLNEKLFF	TGTGCCAGCAGCCAAGGGAGGAGGTTGAATGAAAAACTGTTTTTT
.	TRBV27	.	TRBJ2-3	CASSFQLLSTDTQYF	TGTGCCAGCAGTTTTCAGCTTCTTAGCACAGATACGCAGTATTTT
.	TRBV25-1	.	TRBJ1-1	CASSASVNEAFF	TGTGCCAGCAGTGCTTCAGTGAATGAAGCTTTCTTT
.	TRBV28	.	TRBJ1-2	CATHTLGINYGYTF	TGTGCCACCCACACCTTAGGGATTAACTATGGCTACACCTTC
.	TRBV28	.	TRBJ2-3	CASSLRGKGRTDTQYF	TGTGCCAGCAGTTTAAGGGGGAAAGGGCGCACAGATACGCAGTATTTT
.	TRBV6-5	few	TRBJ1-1	CASNRGLNTEAFF	TGTGCCAGCAACCGAGGGTTGAACACTGAAGCTTTCTTT
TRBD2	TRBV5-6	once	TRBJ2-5	CASSLRLAGDETQYF	TGTGCCAGCAGCTTGAGACTAGCGGGGGATGAGACCCAGTACTTC
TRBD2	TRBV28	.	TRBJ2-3	CASSFEGGGRTDTQYF	TGTGCCAGCAGTTTTGAGGGCGGCGGGAGGACAGATACGCAGTATTTT
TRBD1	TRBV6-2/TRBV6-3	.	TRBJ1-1	CASSDLRGRRTEAFF	TGTGCCAGCAGTGATCTCAGGGGGCGGAGGACTGAAGCTTTCTTT
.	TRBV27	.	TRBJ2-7	CASSLPGSSYEQYF	TGTGCCAGCAGCCTCCCGGGATCATCCTACGAGCAGTACTTC
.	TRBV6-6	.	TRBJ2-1	CASSKATNEQFF	TGTGCCAGCAGTAAAGCTACAAATGAGCAGTTCTTC
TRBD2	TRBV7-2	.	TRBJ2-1	CASSVISGSMGNEQFF	TGTGCCAGCAGCGTTATTAGCGGGAGCATGGGCAATGAGCAGTTCTTC
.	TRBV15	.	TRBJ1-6	CATSSPSRGDSPLHF	TGTGCCACCAGCAGTCCGTCGAGGGGCGATTCACCCCTCCACTTT
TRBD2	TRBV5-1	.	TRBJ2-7	CASSRGAGAKAYEQYF	TGCGCCAGCAGCAGGGGAGCGGGAGCCAAGGCCTACGAGCAGTACTTC
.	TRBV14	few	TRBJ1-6	CASSHPNSPLHF	TGTGCCAGCAGCCACCCCAATTCACCCCTCCACTTT
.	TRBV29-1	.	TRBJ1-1	CSARGVAATEAFF	TGCAGCGCCCGCGGTGTGGCGGCCACTGAAGCTTTCTTT
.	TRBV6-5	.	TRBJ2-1	CASRVRGAYNEQFF	TGTGCCAGCCGGGTCAGGGGAGCCTACAATGAGCAGTTCTTC
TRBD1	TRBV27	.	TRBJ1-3	CASSFSGRGLGNTIYF	TGTGCCAGCAGTTTCTCAGGCAGGGGGCTTGGAAACACCATATATTTT
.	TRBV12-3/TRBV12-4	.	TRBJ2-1	CASRRSPYNEQFF	TGTGCCAGCAGGCGGAGTCCTTACAATGAGCAGTTCTTC
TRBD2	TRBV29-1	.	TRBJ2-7	CSVGGLAGYIYEQYF	TGCAGCGTGGGGGGGCTAGCGGGTTATATCTACGAGCAGTACTTC
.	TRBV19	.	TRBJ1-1	CASILRGSTEAFF	TGTGCCAGTATCCTCAGGGGTAGCACTGAAGCTTTCTTT
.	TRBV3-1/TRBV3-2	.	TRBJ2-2	CASSLVAGPAFGELFF	TGTGCCAGCAGTCTTGTCGCCGGGCCCGCGTTCGGGGAGCTGTTTTTT
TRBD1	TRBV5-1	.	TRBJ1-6	CASSQTGEGLYNSPLHF	TGCGCCAGCAGCCAGACAGGGGAAGGGCTGTATAATTCACCCCTCCACTTT
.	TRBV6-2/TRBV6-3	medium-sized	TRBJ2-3	CASSYSVAQGIPDTQYF	TGTGCCAGCAGTTACTCGGTGGCACAGGGTATCCCAGATACGCAGTATTTT